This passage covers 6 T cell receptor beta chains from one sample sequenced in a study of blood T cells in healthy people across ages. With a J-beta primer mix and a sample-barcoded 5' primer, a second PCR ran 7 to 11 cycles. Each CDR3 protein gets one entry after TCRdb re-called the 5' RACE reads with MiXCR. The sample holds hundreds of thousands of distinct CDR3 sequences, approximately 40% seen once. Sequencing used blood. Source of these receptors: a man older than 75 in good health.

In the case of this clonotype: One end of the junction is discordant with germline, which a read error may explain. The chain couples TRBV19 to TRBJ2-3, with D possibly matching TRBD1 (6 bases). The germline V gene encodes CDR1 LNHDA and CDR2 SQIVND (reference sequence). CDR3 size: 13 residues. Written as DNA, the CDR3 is TGTGCCAGTAGTATCCGGGACACAGATGCGCAGTATTTT. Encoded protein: CASSIRDTDAQYF.

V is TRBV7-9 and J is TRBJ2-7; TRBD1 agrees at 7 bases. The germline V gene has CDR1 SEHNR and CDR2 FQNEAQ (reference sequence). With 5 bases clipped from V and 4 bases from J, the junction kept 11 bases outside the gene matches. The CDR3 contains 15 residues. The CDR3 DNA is TGTGCCAGCAGCGTTTCGACAGGGATTTGGTACGAGCAGTACTTC. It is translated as CASSVSTGIWYEQYF.

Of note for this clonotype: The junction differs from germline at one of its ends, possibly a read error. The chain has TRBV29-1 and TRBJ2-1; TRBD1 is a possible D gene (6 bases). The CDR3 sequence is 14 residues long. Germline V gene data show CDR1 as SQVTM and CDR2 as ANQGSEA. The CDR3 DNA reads TGCAGCGCCCTCTGGGGGCACAAGGGCAATGTGCAGTTCTTC. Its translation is CSALWGHKGNVQFF.

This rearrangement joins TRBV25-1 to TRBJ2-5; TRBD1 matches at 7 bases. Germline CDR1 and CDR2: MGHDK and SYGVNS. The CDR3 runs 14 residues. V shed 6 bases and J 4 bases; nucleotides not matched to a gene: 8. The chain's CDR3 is CASRARGRRETQYF. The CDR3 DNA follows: TGTGCCAGCAGGGCTAGGGGGCGCAGAGAGACCCAGTACTTC. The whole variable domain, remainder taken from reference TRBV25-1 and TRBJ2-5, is EADIYQTPRYLVIGTGKKITLECSQTMGHDKMYWYQQDPGMELHLIHYSYGVNSTEKGDLSSESTVSRIRTEHFPLTLESARPSHTSQYLCASRARGRRETQYFGPGTRLLVL.

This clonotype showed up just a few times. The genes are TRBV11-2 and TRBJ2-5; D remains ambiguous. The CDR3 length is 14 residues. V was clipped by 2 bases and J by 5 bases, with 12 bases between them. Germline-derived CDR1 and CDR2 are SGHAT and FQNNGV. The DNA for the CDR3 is TGTGCCAGCAGCTTACATCAGGCTGGGGAGACCCAGTACTTC. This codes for CASSLHQAGETQYF.

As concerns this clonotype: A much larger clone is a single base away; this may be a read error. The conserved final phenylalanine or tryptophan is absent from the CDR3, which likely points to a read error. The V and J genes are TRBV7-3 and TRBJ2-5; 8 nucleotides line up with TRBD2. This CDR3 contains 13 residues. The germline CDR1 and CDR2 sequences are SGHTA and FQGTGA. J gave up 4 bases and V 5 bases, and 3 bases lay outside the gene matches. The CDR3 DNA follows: TGTGCCAGCAGCCGGGAGGGTGGAGAGACCCAGTACTTG. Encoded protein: CASSREGGETQYL.